A selection of T cell receptor beta chains follows, all from one sample in a study of T cell changes during pregnancy in multiple sclerosis. Profiled with immunoSEQ multiplex PCR; TCRdb holds only in-frame clones, not every one. The table lists more than 65,000 clones, just over 90% of them singletons. Sample: peripheral blood, taken in the first trimester of pregnancy. These receptor sequences come from a female donor with multiple sclerosis, enrolled in a pregnancy study. Each CDR3 is given with its conserved first and last residue. D genes are given only for firm matches.

CDR3 DNA	CDR3 protein	J gene	V gene	D gene
TGTGCCACTGAAGAAGGGGGCAATAGTCAGCCCCAGCATTTT	CATEEGGNSQPQHF	TRBJ1-5	TRBV19	TRBD1
TGTGCCTGGAGTGATGAGACATTCTATGGCTACACCTTC	CAWSDETFYGYTF	TRBJ1-2	TRBV30	.
TGTGCCAGCAGCTTAGGGACAGGGGAATCCTATGGCTACACCTTC	CASSLGTGESYGYTF	TRBJ1-2	TRBV7-6	TRBD1
TGTGCCAGCAGCTTAGGGACAGCCACTGAAGCTTTCTTT	CASSLGTATEAFF	TRBJ1-1	TRBV7-2	.
TGTGCCAGCAGCTTAGGTGGGACAGGGGGCCAAAACATTCAGTACTTC	CASSLGGTGGQNIQYF	TRBJ2-4	TRBV7-9	TRBD1
TGCGCCAGCAGCCAAGGGGACTGGGATTCACCCCTCCACTTT	CASSQGDWDSPLHF	TRBJ1-6	TRBV4-3	.
TGTGCCAGCAGCCAGACAACGAACTATGGCTACACCTTC	CASSQTTNYGYTF	TRBJ1-2	TRBV14	.
TGTGCCAGCAGCTTAGCGCAGGGGCTTGGCTACACCTTC	CASSLAQGLGYTF	TRBJ1-2	TRBV7-2	.
TGTGCCAGCAGTTTAGCAGTGGACAGACCTGAAGCTTTCTTT	CASSLAVDRPEAFF	TRBJ1-1	TRBV27	.
TGTGCCAGCCATCGGACTGCGGGAAAGCTGTTTTTT	CASHRTAGKLFF	TRBJ1-4	TRBV2	.
TGTGCCTGGACGGTGGACAGGGACACTGAAGCTTTCTTT	CAWTVDRDTEAFF	TRBJ1-1	TRBV30	TRBD1
TGCAGCGTCAATCGACGGGAGCGGAGCACAGATACGCAGTATTTT	CSVNRRERSTDTQYF	TRBJ2-3	TRBV29-1	.
TGTGCCAGCAAGGTCCCCGGGGTCGAGGCCCAGTACTTC	CASKVPGVEAQYF	TRBJ2-5	TRBV6-5	.
TGTGCCAGCAGCCTAGGGACTAGCGGGAGGGCCAAGACAGATACGCAGTATTTT	CASSLGTSGRAKTDTQYF	TRBJ2-3	TRBV9	TRBD2